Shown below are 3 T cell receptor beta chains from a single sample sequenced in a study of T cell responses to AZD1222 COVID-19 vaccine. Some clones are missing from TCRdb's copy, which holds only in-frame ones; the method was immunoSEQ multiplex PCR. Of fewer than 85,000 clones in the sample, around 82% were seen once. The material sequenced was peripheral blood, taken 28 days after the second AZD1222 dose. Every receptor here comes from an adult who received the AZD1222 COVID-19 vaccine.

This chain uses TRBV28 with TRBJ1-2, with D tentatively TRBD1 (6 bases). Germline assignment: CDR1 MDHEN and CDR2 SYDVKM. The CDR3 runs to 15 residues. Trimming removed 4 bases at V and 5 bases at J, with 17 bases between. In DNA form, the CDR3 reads TGTGCCAGCAGTTCATGGGTGGGGGGCGTTTATGGCTACACCTTC. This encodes CASSSWVGGVYGYTF.

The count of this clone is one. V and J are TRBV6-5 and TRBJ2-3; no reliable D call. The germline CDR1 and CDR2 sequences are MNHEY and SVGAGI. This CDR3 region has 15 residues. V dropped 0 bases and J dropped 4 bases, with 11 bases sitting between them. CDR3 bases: TGTGCCAGCAGTTACTCGAAGTATCTGGCAGATACGCAGTATTTT. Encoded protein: CASSYSKYLADTQYF.

CDR3 in DNA: TGTGCCAGCAGGACAGGGGACGGTGGCTACACCTTC. It translates to CASRTGDGGYTF. The chain carries TRBV27 and TRBJ1-2; 8 nucleotides match TRBD1. Germline-derived CDR1 and CDR2 are MNHEY and SMNVEV (reference sequence). This CDR3 comprises 12 residues. The V gene end was trimmed by 6 bases and the J gene end by 7 bases; junction bases not matched to a gene: 4.